This entry lists 4 T cell receptor beta chains sequenced from one sample in a study of patients and donors after allogeneic stem cell transplantation (dated by TCRdb to between 2020 and 2021). The library came from RT-PCR. Sequencer: NextSeq 550. TCRdb reran the public reads through fastp at Q25 and MiXCR, keeping productive beta chains. One record per CDR3 amino acid sequence lists the most common genes and DNA. The sample table records approximately 200,000 distinct CDR3 sequences; 41% of these occur just once. Around 35% of the sample rests with the top ten. The sequenced sample consisted of blood, either unsorted or a sorted T cell fraction (not recorded which). These receptors were taken from a human donor who was either an allogeneic HSCT recipient or a stem cell or donor lymphocyte infusion donor (not recorded which). It is not recorded whose cells these are; they may come from a transplant donor.

The genes are TRBV5-1 and TRBJ1-2; D call uncertain. Looked up from germline, CDR1 is SGHRS and CDR2 is YFSETQ. This CDR3 comprises 14 residues. Trimming removed 0 bases from V and 3 bases from J, with 9 bases in between. The CDR3 region has the DNA TGCGCCAGCAGCTTGGGGGCGCAGGACTATGGCTACACCTTC. It encodes CASSLGAQDYGYTF. Filled out from reference TRBV5-1 and TRBJ1-2, the complete variable domain reads KAGVTQTPRYLIKTRGQQVTLSCSPISGHRSVSWYQQTPGQGLQFLFEYFSETQRNKGNFPGRFSGRQFSNSRSEMNVSTLELGDSALYLCASSLGAQDYGYTFGSGTRLTVV.

This clonotype turned up a few times. J is TRBJ1-2 and V is TRBV7-2; D not certain. The V gene's germline CDR1 is SGHTA and CDR2 FQGNSA. CDR3 size: 12 residues. Between the trimmed V and J ends, which lost 3 bases and 3 bases, there was a span of 5 bases. The CDR3 nucleotides read TGTGCCAGCAGCTTCCAGGACTATGGCTACACCTTC. Protein product: CASSFQDYGYTF.

The genes are TRBV5-1 and TRBJ2-3; no clear D. This CDR3 is built from 15 residues. The germline CDR1 and CDR2 sequences are SGHRS and YFSETQ. Trimming cost V 0 bases and J 1 base, with 9 bases left between them. The CDR3: CASSLEVFGTDTQYF. CDR3 sequence (DNA): TGCGCCAGCAGCTTGGAAGTGTTCGGCACAGATACGCAGTATTTT.

In its sample, this clonotype was seen a few times. This chain connects TRBV29-1 to TRBJ2-7; TRBD2 is a possible D gene (5 bases). The CDR3 extends over 13 amino acids. Germline lookup yields CDR1 SQVTM and CDR2 ANQGSEA. Trimming pared 2 bases from V and 5 bases from J, leaving 13 bases between. In nucleotides, the CDR3 is TGCAGCGTTGAAAGGTTCGGGGTACACGAGCAGTACTTC. Its translation is CSVERFGVHEQYF.